This T cell receptor (beta chain) was sequenced in a study of identical twins. Germline lookup yields CDR1 SGHRS and CDR2 YFSETQ. CDR3 length equals 13 residues. V lost 4 bases and J 1 base, leaving 8 bases between the germline ends. A note on this clonotype: Its cognate antigen is unknown.

Study-wide findings and caveats: Partly confounded zero-insertion analyses could result from invariant MAIT and iNKT cells. It was out-of-frame TCR alpha sharing in monozygotic twins that models underestimated. Beta out-of-frame sequences showed weaker excess sharing between twins.

Template switching added a universal primer binding site, and final cDNA carried unique molecular identifiers. One entry per CDR3 protein results from TCRdb running MiXCR on the 5' RACE reads. The sample contains about 890,000 distinct CDR3 sequences, 9% to 15% of which appear only once. These same data were also listed under a study on yellow fever vaccine responses in identical twins.

Material: PBMCs. This receptor was obtained from a woman aged 18-29 years in good health. J is TRBJ1-1 and V is TRBV5-1; D gene ambiguous. The CDR3 DNA sequence: TGCGCCAGCAGCGGGTGGGAGAACACTGAAGCTTTCTTT. Protein: CASSGWENTEAFF.